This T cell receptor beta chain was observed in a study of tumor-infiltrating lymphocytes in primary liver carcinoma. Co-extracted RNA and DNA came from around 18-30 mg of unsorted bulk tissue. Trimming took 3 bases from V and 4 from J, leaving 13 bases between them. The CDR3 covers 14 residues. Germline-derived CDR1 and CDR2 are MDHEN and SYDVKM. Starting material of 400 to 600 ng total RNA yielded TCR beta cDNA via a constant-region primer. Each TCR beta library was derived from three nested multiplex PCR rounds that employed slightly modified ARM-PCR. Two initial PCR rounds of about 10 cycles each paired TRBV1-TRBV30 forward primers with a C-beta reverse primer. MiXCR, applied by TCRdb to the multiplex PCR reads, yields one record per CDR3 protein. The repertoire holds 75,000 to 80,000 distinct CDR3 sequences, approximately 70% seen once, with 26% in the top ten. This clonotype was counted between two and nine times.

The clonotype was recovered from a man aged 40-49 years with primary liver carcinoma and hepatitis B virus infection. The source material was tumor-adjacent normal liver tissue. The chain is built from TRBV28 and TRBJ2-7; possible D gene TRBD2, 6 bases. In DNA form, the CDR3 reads TGTGCCAGCAGTTTTCTCGCTGGGAGGTACGAGCAGTACTTC. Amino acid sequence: CASSFLAGRYEQYF.